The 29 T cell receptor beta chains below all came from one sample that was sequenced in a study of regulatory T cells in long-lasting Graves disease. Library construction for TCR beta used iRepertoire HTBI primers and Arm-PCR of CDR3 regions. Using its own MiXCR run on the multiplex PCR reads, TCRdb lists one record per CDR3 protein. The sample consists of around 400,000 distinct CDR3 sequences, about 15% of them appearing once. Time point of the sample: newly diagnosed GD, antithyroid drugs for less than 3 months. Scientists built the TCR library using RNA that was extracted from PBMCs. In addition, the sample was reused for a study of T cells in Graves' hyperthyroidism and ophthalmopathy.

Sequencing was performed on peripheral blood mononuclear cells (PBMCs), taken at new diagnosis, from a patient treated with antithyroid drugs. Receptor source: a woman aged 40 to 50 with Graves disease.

CDR3 residues: CASSPRALSTNTGELFF. In DNA, the CDR3 is TGTGCCAGCAGCCCCAGGGCGCTTTCAACAAACACCGGGGAGCTGTTTTTT. The chain recombines TRBV7-3 with TRBJ2-2; possibly TRBD1 for D (5 bases). Looked up from germline, CDR1 is SGHTA and CDR2 is FQGTGA. The CDR3 is 17 residues long. V lost 5 bases to trimming and J lost 2 bases, with 18 bases between them.

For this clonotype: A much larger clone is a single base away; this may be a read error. In nucleotides, the CDR3 is TGTGCCTGCAGTACAGGGACCACTGAAGCTTTCTTT. This translates into CACSTGTTEAFF. This chain links TRBV28 with TRBJ1-1; D is perhaps TRBD1 (6 bases). Germline lookup yields CDR1 MDHEN and CDR2 SYDVKM. CDR3 length: 12 amino acids.

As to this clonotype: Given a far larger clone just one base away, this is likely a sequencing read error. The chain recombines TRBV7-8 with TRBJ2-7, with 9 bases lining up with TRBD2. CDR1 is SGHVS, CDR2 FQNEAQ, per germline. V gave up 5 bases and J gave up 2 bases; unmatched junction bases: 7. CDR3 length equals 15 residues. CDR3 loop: CASSARASGTYEQYF. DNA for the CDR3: TGTGCCAGCAGCGCGCGGGCTAGCGGGACCTACGAGCAGTACTTC. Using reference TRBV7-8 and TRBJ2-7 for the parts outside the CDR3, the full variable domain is GAGVSQSPRYKVAKRGQDVALRCDPISGHVSLFWYQQALGQGPEFLTYFQNEAQLDKSGLPSDRFFAERPEGSVSTLKIQRTQQEDSAVYLCASSARASGTYEQYFGPGTRLTVT.

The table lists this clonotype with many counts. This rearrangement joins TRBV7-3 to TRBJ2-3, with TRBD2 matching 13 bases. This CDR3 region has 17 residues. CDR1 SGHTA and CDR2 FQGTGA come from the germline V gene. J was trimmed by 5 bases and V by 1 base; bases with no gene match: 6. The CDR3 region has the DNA TGTGCCAGCAGCTTAAAATCCACTAGCGGGAGGGGAGATACGCAGTATTTT. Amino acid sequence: CASSLKSTSGRGDTQYF.

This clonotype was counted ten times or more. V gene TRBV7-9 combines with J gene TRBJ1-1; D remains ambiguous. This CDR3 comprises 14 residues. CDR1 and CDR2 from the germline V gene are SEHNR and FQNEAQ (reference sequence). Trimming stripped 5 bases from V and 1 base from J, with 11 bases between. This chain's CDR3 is CASSITATNTEAFF. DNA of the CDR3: TGTGCCAGCAGCATCACAGCTACGAACACTGAAGCTTTCTTT.

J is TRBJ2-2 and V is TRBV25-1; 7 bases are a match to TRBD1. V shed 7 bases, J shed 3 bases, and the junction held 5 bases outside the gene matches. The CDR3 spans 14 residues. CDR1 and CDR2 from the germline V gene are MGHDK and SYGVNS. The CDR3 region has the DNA TGTGCCAGCACACCACAGGGGTACACCGGGGAGCTGTTTTTT. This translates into CASTPQGYTGELFF.

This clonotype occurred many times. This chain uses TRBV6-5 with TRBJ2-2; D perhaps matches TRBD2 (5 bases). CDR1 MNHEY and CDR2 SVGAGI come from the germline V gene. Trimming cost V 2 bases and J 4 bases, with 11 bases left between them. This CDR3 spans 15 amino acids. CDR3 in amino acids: CASSYGGWATGELFF. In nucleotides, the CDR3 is TGTGCCAGCAGTTACGGCGGGTGGGCCACCGGGGAGCTGTTTTTT.

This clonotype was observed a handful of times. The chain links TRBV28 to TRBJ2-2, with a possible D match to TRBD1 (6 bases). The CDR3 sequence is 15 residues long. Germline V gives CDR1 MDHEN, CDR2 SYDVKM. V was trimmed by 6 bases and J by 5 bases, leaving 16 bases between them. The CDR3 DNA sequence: TGTGCCAGCAGCCTCCGGGACACCGGAACCGGGGAGCTGTTTTTT. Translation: CASSLRDTGTGELFF.

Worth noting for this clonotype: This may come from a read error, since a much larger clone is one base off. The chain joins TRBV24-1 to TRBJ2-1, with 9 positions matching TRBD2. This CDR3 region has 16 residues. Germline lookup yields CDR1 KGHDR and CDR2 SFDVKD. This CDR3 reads CSTSDFGTSIPSWGFF. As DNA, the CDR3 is TGTTCCACCAGTGATTTCGGGACTAGCATACCAAGTTGGGGATTCTTC.

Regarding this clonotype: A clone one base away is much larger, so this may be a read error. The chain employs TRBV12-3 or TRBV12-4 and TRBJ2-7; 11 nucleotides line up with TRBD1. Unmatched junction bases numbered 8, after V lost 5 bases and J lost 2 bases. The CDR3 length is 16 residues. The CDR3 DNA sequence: TGTGCCAGCAGTGTTGGGACAGGGGGACGGCCCTACGAGCAGTACTTC. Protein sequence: CASSVGTGGRPYEQYF.

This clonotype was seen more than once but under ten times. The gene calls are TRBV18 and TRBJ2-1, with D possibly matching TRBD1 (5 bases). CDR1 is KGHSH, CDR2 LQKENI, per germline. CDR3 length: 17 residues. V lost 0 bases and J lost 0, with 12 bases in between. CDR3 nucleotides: TGTGCCAGCTCACCACCTGGGGCGTCCAGCTCCTACAATGAGCAGTTCTTC. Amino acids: CASSPPGASSSYNEQFF.

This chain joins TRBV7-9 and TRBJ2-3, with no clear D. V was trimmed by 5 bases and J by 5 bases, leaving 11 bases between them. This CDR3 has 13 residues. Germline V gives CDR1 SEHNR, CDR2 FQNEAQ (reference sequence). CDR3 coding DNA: TGTGCCAGCAGCCCCGACTCCCAAGATACGCAGTATTTT. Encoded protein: CASSPDSQDTQYF.

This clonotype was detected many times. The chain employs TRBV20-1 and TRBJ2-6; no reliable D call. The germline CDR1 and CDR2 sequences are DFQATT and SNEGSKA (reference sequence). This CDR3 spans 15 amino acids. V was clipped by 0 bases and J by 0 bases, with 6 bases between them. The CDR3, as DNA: TGCAGTGCTAGAGATGAGCGCTCTGGGGCCAACGTCCTGACTTTC. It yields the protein CSARDERSGANVLTF.

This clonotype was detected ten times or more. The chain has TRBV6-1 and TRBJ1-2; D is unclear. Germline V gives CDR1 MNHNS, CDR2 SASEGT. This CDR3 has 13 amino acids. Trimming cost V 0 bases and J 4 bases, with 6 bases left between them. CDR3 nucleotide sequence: TGTGCCAGCAGTGAAGCGGGCAGCTATGGCTACACCTTC. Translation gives CASSEAGSYGYTF.

The CDR3 region is CASSLATGYEQYF. CDR3 nucleotide sequence: TGTGCCAGCAGCTTAGCCACTGGCTACGAGCAGTACTTC. V and J are TRBV7-6 and TRBJ2-7; D is ambiguous. Germline CDR1 is SGHVS and CDR2 is FNYEAQ. V lost 0 bases and J lost 3, with 6 bases in between. The CDR3 has 13 residues.

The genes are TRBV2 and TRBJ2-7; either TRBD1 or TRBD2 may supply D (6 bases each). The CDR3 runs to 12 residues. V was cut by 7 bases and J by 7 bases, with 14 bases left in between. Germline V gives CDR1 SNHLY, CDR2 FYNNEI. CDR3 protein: CASKGGTGEQYF. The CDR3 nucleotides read TGTGCCAGCAAGGGGGGCACCGGGGAGCAGTACTTC.

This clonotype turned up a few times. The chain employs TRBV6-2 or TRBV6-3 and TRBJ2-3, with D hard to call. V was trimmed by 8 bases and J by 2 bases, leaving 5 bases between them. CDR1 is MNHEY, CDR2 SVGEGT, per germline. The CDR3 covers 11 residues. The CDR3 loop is CASDFTDTQYF. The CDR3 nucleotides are TGTGCCAGCGATTTCACAGATACGCAGTATTTT.

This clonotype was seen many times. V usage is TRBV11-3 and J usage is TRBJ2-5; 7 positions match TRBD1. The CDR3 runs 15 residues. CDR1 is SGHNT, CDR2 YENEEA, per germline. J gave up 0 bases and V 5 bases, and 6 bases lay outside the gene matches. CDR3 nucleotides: TGTGCCAGCAGCCCGGGACAGCTGTACCAAGAGACCCAGTACTTC. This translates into CASSPGQLYQETQYF.

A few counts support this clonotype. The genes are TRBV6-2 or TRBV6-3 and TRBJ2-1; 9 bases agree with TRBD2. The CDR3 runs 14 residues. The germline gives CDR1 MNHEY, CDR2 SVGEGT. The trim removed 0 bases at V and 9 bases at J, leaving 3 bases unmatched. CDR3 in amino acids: CASSYSGGRGEQFF. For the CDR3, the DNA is TGTGCCAGCAGTTACTCGGGCGGGAGGGGTGAGCAGTTCTTC.

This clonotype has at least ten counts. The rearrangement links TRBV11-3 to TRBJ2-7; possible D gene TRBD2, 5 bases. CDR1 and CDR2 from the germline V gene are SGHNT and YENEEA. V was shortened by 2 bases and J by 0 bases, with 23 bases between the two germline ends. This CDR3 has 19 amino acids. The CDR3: CASSLRLAFAAESSYEQYF. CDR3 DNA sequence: TGTGCCAGCAGCTTACGCCTAGCCTTTGCGGCTGAGAGCTCCTACGAGCAGTACTTC.

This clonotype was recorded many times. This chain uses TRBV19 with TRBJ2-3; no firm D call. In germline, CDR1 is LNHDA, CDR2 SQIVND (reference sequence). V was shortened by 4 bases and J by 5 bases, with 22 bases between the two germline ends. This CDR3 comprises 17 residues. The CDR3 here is CASSTSGLREELDTQYF. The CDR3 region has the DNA TGTGCCAGTAGTACCTCCGGATTACGCGAGGAGTTAGATACGCAGTATTTT.

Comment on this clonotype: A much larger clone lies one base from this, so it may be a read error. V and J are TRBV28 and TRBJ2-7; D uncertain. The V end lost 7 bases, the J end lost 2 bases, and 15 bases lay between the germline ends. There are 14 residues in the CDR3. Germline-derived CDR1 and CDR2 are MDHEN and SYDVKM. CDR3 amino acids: CASTPVASAYEQYF. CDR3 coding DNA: TGTGCCAGCACCCCTGTCGCTTCAGCCTACGAGCAGTACTTC.

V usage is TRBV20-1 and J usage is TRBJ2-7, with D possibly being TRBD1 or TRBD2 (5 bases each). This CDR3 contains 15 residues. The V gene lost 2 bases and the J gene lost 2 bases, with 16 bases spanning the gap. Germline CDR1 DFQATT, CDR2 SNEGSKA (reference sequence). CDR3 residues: CSARRGRDGTYEQYF. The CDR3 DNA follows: TGCAGTGCTAGAAGGGGCCGGGACGGAACCTACGAGCAGTACTTC.

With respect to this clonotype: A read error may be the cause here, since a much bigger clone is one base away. CDR3 amino acids: CASSTYRETAKSADTQYF. CDR3 coding DNA: TGTGCCAGCAGCACCTACAGGGAGACTGCCAAGAGCGCAGATACGCAGTATTTT. V usage is TRBV7-3 and J usage is TRBJ2-3; maybe TRBD1 (6 bases). Germline CDR1 reads SGHTA; CDR2 reads FQGTGA. Trimming left V 5 bases short and J 4 bases short, with 25 bases between. This CDR3 region has 18 residues.

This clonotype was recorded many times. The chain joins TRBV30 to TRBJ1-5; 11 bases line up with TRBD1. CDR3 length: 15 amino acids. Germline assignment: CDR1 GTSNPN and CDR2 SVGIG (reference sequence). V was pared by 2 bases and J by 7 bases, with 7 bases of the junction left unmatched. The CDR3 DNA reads TGTGCCTGGAGTACACCGGGACAGGGGGTACAGCCCCAGCATTTT. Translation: CAWSTPGQGVQPQHF.

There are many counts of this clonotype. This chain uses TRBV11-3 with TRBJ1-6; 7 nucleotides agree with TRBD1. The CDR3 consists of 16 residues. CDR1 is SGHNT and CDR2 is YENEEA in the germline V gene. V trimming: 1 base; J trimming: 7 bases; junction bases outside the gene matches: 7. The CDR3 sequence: CASSLGGGQLNSPLHF. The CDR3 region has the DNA TGTGCCAGCAGCTTAGGTGGGGGACAGTTGAATTCACCCCTCCACTTT. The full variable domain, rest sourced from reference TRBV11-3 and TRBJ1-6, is EAGVVQSPRYKIIEKKQPVAFWCNPISGHNTLYWYLQNLGQGPELLIRYENEEAVDDSQLPKDRFSAERLKGVDSTLKIQPAELGDSAVYLCASSLGGGQLNSPLHFGNGTRLTVT.

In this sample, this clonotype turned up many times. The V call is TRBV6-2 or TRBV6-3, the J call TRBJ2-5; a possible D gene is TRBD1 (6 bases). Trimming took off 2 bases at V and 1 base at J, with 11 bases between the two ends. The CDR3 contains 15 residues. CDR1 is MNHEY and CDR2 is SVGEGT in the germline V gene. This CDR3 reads CASSYREQGQETQYF. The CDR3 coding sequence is TGTGCCAGCAGTTACCGGGAACAGGGCCAAGAGACCCAGTACTTC.

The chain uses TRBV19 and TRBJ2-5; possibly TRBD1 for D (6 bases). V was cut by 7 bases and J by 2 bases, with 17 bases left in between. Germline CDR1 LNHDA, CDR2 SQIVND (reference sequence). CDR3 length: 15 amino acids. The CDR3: CASTSGVGWQETQYF. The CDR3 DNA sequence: TGTGCCAGTACCTCAGGGGTGGGGTGGCAAGAGACCCAGTACTTC.

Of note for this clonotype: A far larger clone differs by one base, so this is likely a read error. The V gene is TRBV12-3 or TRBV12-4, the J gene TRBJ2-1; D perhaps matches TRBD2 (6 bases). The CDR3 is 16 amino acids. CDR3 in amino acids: CAGSYLAGTSYNEQFF. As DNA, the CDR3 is TGTGCCGGCAGTTACCTCGCGGGGACCTCCTACAATGAGCAGTTCTTC.